The T cell receptor beta chain under discussion was sequenced for a study of blood T cell repertoires in COVID-19. About the study: Sites across the United States, Italy and Spain contributed samples from acute and convalescent COVID-19.

Original analysis: The assay estimated nucleated cells by amplifying reference gene primers. Profiled with immunoSEQ multiplex PCR; TCRdb holds only in-frame clones, not every one. That table furnishes V, J and clone size, whereas the DNA furnished D and trimming. Of 370,000 or so clones listed, more than 75% were seen once; the top ten hold around 1%. The CDR3 has 13 residues. From germline, CDR1 is SNHLY and CDR2 FYNNEI. Trimming took 8 bases from V and 0 from J, leaving 10 bases between them. The chain employs TRBV2 and TRBJ1-1; D call uncertain. Sequences were obtained from peripheral blood. This receptor was identified in a human donor with acute or convalescent COVID-19. The donor label of this sample is uncertain. The CDR3 DNA reads TGTGCCAGCTTCGACACCTTGAACACTGAAGCTTTCTTT. It is translated as CASFDTLNTEAFF.